This TCR beta chain was found in a study of memory CD4+ T cells and cytomegalovirus serostatus. The sort gate was single viable CD3+CD4+CD8-CD45RO+ cells for memory CD4+ T cells. Produced via immunoSEQ multiplex PCR; TCRdb's table is partial and in-frame only. This table has 45,000 to 60,000 clones, over 60% appearing once. Trimming removed 6 bases from V and 0 bases from J, with 9 bases in between. CDR3 length equals 15 residues. Germline lookup yields CDR1 MDHEN and CDR2 SYDVKM. This clonotype was obtained from an adult in good health and CMV-seropositive. The specimen was memory CD4+ T cells from blood. V and J are TRBV28 and TRBJ2-6; D is undetermined. The CDR3 region is CASRPFGSGANVLTF. The CDR3 coding sequence is TGTGCCAGCAGACCGTTTGGCTCTGGGGCCAACGTCCTGACTTTC.